Given below is one TCR beta chain in context. Its antigen is not known. These data originate in a study of cytomegalovirus exposure and HLA in healthy donors. Study results and caveats: Reported performance of the classifier showed diagnosis of cytomegalovirus status with high specificity and sensitivity. TRBV6-2, TRBV6-3 and some other V segments were unresolvable in 87-base-pair reads. In a later analysis, V- and J-gene trimming of beta chains associated with a DCLRE1C missense variant, replicated independently.

The germline gives CDR1 MNHEY, CDR2 SMNVEV (reference sequence). V gave up 6 bases and J gave up 2 bases, with 14 bases separating them. This CDR3 spans 14 amino acids. The PCR was carried out with 60 Vbeta primers and 13 Jbeta primers. Libraries were prepared by immunoSEQ multiplex PCR; TCRdb keeps only in-frame clonotypes and omits some of them. Among fewer than 150,000 clones listed, 70% to 80% were seen once. The sequence was obtained from a woman aged 40 to 55 in good health and CMV-seropositive. The rearrangement links TRBV27 to TRBJ2-7, with TRBD1 as a possible D gene (6 bases). Sequencing was done on a sample of PBMCs. CDR3 protein: CASRRAGEPYEQYF. DNA of the CDR3: TGTGCCAGCAGGCGGGCAGGGGAACCCTACGAGCAGTACTTC.